The TCR beta chain under discussion was sequenced for a study of blood T cell repertoires in COVID-19. Study context: T cells, B-cell-depleted T cells, or PBMCs provided the cDNA or gDNA that served as material.

The method was immunoSEQ multiplex PCR; TCRdb's version includes in-frame clones alone and lacks a portion of them. The sample records almost 200,000 clones, roughly nine tenths being singletons. The germline V gene has CDR1 GTSNPN and CDR2 SVGIG (reference sequence). Trimming cost V 5 bases and J 2 bases, with 11 bases left between them. The CDR3 sequence is 13 residues long. This clone was detected only a few times. The rearrangement joins TRBV30 to TRBJ2-3; D perhaps matches TRBD2 (5 bases). The sequencing sample was made of PBMCs or T cells enriched from blood (not recorded which). This clonotype was obtained from a woman in her late teens or twenties who had recovered from COVID-19. In nucleotides, the CDR3 is TGTGCCTGGGCCCGGGGTGACACAGATACGCAGTATTTT. It translates to CAWARGDTDTQYF. The full variable domain, rest sourced from reference TRBV30 and TRBJ2-3, is SQTIHQWPATLVQPVGSPLSLECTVEGTSNPNLYWYRQAAGRGLQLLFYSVGIGQISSEVPQNLSASRPQDRQFILSSKKLLLSDSGFYLCAWARGDTDTQYFGPGTRLTVL.